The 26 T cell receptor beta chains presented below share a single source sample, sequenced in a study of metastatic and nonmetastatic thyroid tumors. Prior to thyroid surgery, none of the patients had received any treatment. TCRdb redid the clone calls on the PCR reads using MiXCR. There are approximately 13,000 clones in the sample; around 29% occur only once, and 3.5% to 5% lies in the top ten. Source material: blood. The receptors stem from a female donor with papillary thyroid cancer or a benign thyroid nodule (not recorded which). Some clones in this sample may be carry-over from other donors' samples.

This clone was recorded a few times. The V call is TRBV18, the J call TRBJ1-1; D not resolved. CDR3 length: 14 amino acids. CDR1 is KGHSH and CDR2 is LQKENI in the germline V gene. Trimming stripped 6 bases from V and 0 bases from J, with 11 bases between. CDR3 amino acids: CASSRGPLNTEAFF. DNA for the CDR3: TGTGCCAGCTCTCGCGGGCCGTTGAACACTGAAGCTTTCTTT.

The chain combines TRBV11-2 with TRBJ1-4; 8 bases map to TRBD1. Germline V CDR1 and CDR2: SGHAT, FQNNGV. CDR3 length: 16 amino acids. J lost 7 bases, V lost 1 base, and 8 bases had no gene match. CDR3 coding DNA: TGTGCCAGCAGCTTAGGAGTCGGGACAGGTTCTGAAAAACTGTTTTTT. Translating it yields CASSLGVGTGSEKLFF.

The CDR3 protein is CSGRDPPPGEYNEQFF. The CDR3 nucleotides read TGCAGTGGGAGAGACCCCCCGCCGGGGGAGTACAATGAGCAGTTCTTC. This chain connects TRBV20-1 to TRBJ2-1; perhaps TRBD2 as D (6 bases). Trimming left V 7 bases short and J 4 bases short, with 23 bases between. Germline CDR1 reads DFQATT; CDR2 reads SNEGSKA (reference sequence). The CDR3 contains 16 residues.

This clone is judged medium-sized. The DNA for the CDR3 is TGTGCCAGTTCCCGGGAGGGCCAGAACGAGCAGTACTTC. Protein product: CASSREGQNEQYF. The chain couples TRBV19 to TRBJ2-7; the match to TRBD2 covers 8 bases. V dropped 8 bases and J dropped 5; count of bases not matched to a gene: 8. This CDR3 is 13 amino acids long. CDR1 is LNHDA and CDR2 is SQIVND in the germline V gene (reference sequence).

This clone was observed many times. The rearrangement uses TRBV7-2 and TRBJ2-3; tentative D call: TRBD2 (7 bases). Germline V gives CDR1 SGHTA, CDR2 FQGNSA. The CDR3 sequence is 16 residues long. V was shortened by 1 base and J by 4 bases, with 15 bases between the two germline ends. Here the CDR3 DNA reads TGTGCCAGCAGCTTAGGGGGGGGGCCGAGCTCAGATACGCAGTATTTT. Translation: CASSLGGGPSSDTQYF.

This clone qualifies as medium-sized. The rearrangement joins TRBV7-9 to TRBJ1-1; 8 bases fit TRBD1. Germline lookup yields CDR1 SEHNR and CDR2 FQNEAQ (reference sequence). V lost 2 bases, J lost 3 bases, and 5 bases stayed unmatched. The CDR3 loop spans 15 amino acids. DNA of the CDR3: TGTGCCAGCAGCTTATTTGGACAGGGCCACACTGAAGCTTTCTTT. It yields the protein CASSLFGQGHTEAFF.

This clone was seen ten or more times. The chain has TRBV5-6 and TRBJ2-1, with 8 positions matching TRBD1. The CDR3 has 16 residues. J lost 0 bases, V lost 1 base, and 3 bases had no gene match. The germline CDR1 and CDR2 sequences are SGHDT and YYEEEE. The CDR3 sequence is CASSLSTGGSYNEQFF. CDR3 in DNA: TGTGCCAGCAGCTTGAGCACAGGGGGCTCCTACAATGAGCAGTTCTTC.

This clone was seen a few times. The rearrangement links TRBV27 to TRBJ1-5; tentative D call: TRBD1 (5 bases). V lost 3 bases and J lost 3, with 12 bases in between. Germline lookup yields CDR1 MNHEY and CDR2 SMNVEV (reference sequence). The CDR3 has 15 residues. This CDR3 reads CASSFGGVANQPQHF. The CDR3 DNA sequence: TGTGCCAGCAGTTTCGGAGGGGTCGCCAATCAGCCCCAGCATTTT.

The CDR3, as DNA: TGCGCCAGCAGCTTGGAGCCGGACTACACAGATACGCAGTATTTT. This translates into CASSLEPDYTDTQYF. The chain uses TRBV5-1 and TRBJ2-3; possible D gene TRBD2, 6 bases. From germline, CDR1 is SGHRS and CDR2 YFSETQ. V dropped 0 bases and J dropped 2 bases, with 10 bases sitting between them. The CDR3 is 15 residues long.

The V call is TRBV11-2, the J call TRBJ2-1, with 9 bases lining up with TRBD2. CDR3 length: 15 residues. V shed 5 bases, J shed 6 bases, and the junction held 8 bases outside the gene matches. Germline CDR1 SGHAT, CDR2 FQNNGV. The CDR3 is CASSQLAGAVNEQFF. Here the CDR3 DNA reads TGTGCCAGCAGCCAGTTAGCGGGAGCGGTCAATGAGCAGTTCTTC.

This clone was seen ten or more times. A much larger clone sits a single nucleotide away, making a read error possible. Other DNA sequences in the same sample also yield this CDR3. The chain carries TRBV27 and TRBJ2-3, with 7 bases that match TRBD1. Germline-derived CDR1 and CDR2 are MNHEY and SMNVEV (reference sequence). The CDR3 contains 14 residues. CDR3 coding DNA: TGTGCCAGCAGTTCGAGACAGGGAACAGATACACAGTATTTT. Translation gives CASSSRQGTDTQYF.

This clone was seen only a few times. CDR3 nucleotides: TGTGCCAGCAGCTTAGCCGGGACAGGGGGCCAGTTGGCCGGGGCCAACGTCCTGACTTTC. The encoded protein is CASSLAGTGGQLAGANVLTF. The V gene is TRBV11-1, the J gene TRBJ2-6; TRBD1 matches at 12 bases. This CDR3 region has 20 residues. The V gene end was trimmed by 0 bases and the J gene end by 4 bases; junction bases not matched to a gene: 10. Germline V gives CDR1 SGHAT, CDR2 FQDESV (reference sequence). The variable domain in full, completed from reference TRBV11-1 and TRBJ2-6, reads EAEVAQSPRYKITEKSQAVAFWCDPISGHATLYWYRQILGQGPELLVQFQDESVVDDSQLPKDRFSAERLKGVDSTLKIQPAELGDSAMYLCASSLAGTGGQLAGANVLTFGAGSRLTVL.

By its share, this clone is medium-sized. The CDR3 loop reads CATRGRTGETTNEKLFF. The CDR3 nucleotides read TGTGCCACCAGGGGAAGGACAGGAGAGACAACTAATGAAAAACTGTTTTTT. This chain joins TRBV6-2 or TRBV6-3 and TRBJ1-4, with TRBD1 identical over 7 bases. Germline V CDR1 and CDR2: MNHEY, SVGEGT. The CDR3 covers 17 residues. Germline trimming cut 10 bases from V and 0 bases from J; bases unmatched to any gene: 14.

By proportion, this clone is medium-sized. The CDR3 loop reads CATKDNARYGYTF. For the CDR3, the DNA is TGTGCCACCAAGGATAATGCACGTTATGGCTACACCTTC. The V call is TRBV7-9, the J call TRBJ1-2; D remains ambiguous. CDR1 is SEHNR and CDR2 is FQNEAQ in the germline V gene (reference sequence). The CDR3 is 13 amino acids. V lost 10 bases and J 5 bases, leaving 17 bases between the germline ends.

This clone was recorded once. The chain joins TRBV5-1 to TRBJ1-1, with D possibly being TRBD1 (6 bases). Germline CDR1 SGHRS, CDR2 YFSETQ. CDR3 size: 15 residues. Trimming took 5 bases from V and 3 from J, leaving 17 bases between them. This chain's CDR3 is CASSVWSDRHTEAFF. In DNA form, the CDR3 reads TGCGCCAGCAGTGTTTGGTCGGACAGACACACTGAAGCTTTCTTT.

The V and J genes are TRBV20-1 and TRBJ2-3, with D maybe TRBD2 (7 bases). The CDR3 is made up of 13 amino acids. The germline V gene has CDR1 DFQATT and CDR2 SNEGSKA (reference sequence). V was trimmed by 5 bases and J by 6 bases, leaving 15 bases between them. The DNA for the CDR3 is TGCAGTGCTCCTCCGGGGAGGGGGGATACGCAGTATTTT. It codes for CSAPPGRGDTQYF.

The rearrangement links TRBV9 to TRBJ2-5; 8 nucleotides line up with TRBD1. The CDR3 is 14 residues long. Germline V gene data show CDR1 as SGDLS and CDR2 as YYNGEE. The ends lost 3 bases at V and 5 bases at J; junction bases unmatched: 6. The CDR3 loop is CASSGTGLGETQYF. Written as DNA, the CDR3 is TGTGCCAGCAGCGGGACAGGGTTAGGTGAGACCCAGTACTTC.

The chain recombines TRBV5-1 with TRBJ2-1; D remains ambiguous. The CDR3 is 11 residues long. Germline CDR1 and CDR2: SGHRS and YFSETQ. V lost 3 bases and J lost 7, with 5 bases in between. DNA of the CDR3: TGCGCCAGCAGCTCCGGGAATGAGCAGTTCTTC. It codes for CASSSGNEQFF.

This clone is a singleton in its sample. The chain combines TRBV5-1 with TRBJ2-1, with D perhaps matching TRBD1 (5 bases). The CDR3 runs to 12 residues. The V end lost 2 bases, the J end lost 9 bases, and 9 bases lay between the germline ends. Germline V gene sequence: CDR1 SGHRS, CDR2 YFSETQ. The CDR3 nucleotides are TGCGCCAGCAGCTTAGACAGCTTTGAGCAGTTCTTC. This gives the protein CASSLDSFEQFF.

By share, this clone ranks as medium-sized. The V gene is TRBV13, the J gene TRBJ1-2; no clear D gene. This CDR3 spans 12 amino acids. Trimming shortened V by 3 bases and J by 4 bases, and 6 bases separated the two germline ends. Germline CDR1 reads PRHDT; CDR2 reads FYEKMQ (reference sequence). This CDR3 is CASSFDTYGYTF. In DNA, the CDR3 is TGTGCCAGCAGCTTCGACACCTATGGCTACACCTTC.

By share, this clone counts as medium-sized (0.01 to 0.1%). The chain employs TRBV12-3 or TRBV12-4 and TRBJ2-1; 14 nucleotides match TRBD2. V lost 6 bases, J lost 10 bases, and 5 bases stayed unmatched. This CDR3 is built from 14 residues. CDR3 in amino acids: CASRPGLAGVEQFF. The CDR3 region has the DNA TGTGCCAGCAGACCGGGACTAGCGGGGGTAGAGCAGTTCTTC.

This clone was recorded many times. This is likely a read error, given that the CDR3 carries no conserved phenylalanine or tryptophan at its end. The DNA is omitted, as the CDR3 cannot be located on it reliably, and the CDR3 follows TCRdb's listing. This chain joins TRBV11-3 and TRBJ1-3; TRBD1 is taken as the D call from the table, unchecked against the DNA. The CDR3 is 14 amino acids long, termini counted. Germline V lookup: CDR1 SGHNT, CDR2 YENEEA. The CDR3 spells CASSLVFFLLTPAE.

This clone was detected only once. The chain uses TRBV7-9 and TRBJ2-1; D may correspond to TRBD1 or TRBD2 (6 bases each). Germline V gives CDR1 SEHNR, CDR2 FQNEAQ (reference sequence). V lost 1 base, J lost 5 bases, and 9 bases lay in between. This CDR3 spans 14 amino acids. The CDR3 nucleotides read TGTGCCAGCAGCTTAGGGGGGGCCGACAATGAGCAGTTCTTC. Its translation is CASSLGGADNEQFF.

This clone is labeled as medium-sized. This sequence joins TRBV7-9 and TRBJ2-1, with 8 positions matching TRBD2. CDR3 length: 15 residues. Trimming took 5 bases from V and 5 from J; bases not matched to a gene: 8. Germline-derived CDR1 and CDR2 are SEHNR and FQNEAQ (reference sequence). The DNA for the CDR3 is TGTGCCAGCAGCCCAGGTGGGCGGGAGGACAATGAGCAGTTCTTC. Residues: CASSPGGREDNEQFF. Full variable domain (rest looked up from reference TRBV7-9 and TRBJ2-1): DTGVSQNPRHKITKRGQNVTFRCDPISEHNRLYWYRQTLGQGPEFLTYFQNEAQLEKSRLLSDRFSAERPKGSFSTLEIQRTEQGDSAMYLCASSPGGREDNEQFFGPGTRLTVL.

The CDR3 DNA reads TGTGCCACCAGCAGAGGGGGGACTAGCGGGCCGAACACCGGGGAGCTGTTTTTT. As protein: CATSRGGTSGPNTGELFF. The rearrangement uses TRBV15 and TRBJ2-2, with TRBD2 matching over 12 bases. The V gene's germline CDR1 is LNHNV and CDR2 YYDKDF (reference sequence). CDR3 length equals 18 residues. V shed 1 base and J 0 bases; nucleotides not matched to a gene: 3.

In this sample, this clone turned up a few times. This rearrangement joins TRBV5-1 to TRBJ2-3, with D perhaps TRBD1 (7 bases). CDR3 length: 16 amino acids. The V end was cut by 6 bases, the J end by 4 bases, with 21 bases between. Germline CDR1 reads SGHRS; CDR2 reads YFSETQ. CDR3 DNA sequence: TGCGCCAGCAAACTACAGGGGCGCGGGGCCGCAGATACGCAGTATTTT. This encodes CASKLQGRGAADTQYF. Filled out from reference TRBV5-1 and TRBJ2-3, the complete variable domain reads KAGVTQTPRYLIKTRGQQVTLSCSPISGHRSVSWYQQTPGQGLQFLFEYFSETQRNKGNFPGRFSGRQFSNSRSEMNVSTLELGDSALYLCASKLQGRGAADTQYFGPGTRLTVL.